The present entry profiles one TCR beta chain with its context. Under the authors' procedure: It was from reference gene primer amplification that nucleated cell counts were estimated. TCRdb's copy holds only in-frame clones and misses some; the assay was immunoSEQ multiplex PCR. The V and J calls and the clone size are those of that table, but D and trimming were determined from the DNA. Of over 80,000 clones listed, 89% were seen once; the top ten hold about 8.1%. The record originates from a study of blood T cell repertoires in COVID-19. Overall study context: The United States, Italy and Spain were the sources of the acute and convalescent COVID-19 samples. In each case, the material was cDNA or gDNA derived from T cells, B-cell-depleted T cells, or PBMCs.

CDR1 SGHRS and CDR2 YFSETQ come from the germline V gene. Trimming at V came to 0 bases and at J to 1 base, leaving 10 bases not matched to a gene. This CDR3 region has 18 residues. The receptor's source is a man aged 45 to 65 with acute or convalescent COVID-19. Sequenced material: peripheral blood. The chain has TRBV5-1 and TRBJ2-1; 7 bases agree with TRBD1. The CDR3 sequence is CASSLAGQGVRSYNEQFF. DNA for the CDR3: TGCGCCAGCAGCTTGGCCGGGCAGGGGGTGAGGTCCTACAATGAGCAGTTCTTC.